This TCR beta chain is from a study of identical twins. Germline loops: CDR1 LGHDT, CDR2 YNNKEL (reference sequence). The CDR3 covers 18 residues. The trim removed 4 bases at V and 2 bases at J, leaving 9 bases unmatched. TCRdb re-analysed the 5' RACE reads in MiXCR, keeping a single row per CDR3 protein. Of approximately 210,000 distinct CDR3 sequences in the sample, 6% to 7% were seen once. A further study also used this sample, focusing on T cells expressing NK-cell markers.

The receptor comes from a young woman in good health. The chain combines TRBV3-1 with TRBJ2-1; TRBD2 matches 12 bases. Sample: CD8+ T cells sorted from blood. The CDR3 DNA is TGTGCCAGCAGCCCCGGGACTAGCGGGCCTTCCCCCTACAATGAGCAGTTCTTC. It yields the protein CASSPGTSGPSPYNEQFF.